The table lists the clone carrying this TCR beta chain with a few counts. Its antigen is currently unknown. With molecular barcodes, quantitative 5'-RACE was used to make the TCR beta libraries. TCRdb ran MiXCR on the 5' RACE reads and lists one entry per CDR3 protein. The table includes a few hundred thousand distinct CDR3 sequences, 15% to 20% detected once. The data belong to a study of CD8 T cells in ankylosing spondylitis. Study-wide findings and caveats: Made up of about eight highly homologous variants, a TCR beta motif appeared characteristic of ankylosing spondylitis blood. Disease-associated clonotypes exhibited CD8+ identity and were relatively infrequent in peripheral blood. Matched synovial fluid from ankylosing spondylitis patients was reported to be enriched for disease-linked clones.

V was trimmed by 6 bases and J by 3 bases, leaving 23 bases between them. CDR1 is MNHEY, CDR2 SMNVEV, per germline (reference sequence). The CDR3 has 18 residues. Sequenced: blood, either unsorted or a sorted T cell fraction (not recorded which). The receptor's source is a male donor with ankylosing spondylitis or in good health (not recorded which). The chain is built from TRBV27 and TRBJ2-2; D may be TRBD1 or TRBD2 (5 bases each). DNA for the CDR3: TGTGCCAGCAGCGGCGGGTCACCAGGGAGCCCGTACACCGGGGAGCTGTTTTTT. Translated: CASSGGSPGSPYTGELFF.